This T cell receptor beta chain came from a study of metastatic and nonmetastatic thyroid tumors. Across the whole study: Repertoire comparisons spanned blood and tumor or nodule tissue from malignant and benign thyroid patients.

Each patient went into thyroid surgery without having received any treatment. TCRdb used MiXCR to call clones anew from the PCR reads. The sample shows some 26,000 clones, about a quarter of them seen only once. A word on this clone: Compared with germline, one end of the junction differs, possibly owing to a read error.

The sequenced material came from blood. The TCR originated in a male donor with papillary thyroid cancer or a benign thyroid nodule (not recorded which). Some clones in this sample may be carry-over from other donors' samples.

CDR3 coding DNA: TGTGCCAGATCACCAGGCTTTGGACTGAATCAGCACCAGCATTTT. Encoded protein: CARSPGFGLNQHQHF. V is TRBV18 and J is TRBJ1-5; D is unresolved. This CDR3 has 15 amino acids. Germline CDR1 and CDR2: KGHSH and LQKENI. The entire variable domain, with the rest obtained from reference TRBV18 and TRBJ1-5, is as follows: NAGVMQNPRHLVRRRGQEARLRCSPMKGHSHVYWYRQLPEEGLKFMVYLQKENIIDESGMPKERFSAEFPKEGPSILRIQQVVRGDSAAYFCARSPGFGLNQHQHFGDGTRLSIL.